These 9 T cell receptor beta chains were all obtained from the same sample, sequenced in a study of T-cell memory formation after mild COVID-19. MiXCR, applied by TCRdb to the 5' RACE reads, yields one record per CDR3 protein. The table shows under 550,000 distinct CDR3 sequences, with 15% to 20% occurring only once. The material sequenced was PBMCs or a T cell subset sorted from them (not recorded which). The receptors here all came from a man younger than 30 who had mild COVID-19 (a few samples of this study predate the infection). Cell type and time point are not known.

The chain joins TRBV20-1 to TRBJ1-2, with D unresolved. The germline V and J ends were trimmed by 0 bases and 4 bases, with 9 bases remaining between them. This CDR3 comprises 13 residues. CDR1 and CDR2 from the germline V gene are DFQATT and SNEGSKA (reference sequence). DNA of the CDR3: TGCAGTGCTAGAGAGGTCGGGATCTATGGCTACACCTTC. As protein: CSAREVGIYGYTF.

This clonotype came up a few times. The V call is TRBV6-5, the J call TRBJ1-1; 8 bases line up with TRBD1. The CDR3 consists of 15 residues. The germline V gene encodes CDR1 MNHEY and CDR2 SVGAGI. The V gene end was trimmed by 6 bases and the J gene end by 0 bases; junction bases not matched to a gene: 6. This CDR3 reads CASRTRQGMNTEAFF. DNA of the CDR3: TGTGCCAGCAGGACCAGACAGGGGATGAACACTGAAGCTTTCTTT.

This clonotype was picked up many times. V is TRBV5-1 and J is TRBJ2-1, with TRBD2 as a possible D gene (5 bases). The CDR3 extends over 13 amino acids. In germline, CDR1 is SGHRS, CDR2 YFSETQ. V was clipped by 0 bases and J by 9 bases, with 10 bases between them. In DNA form, the CDR3 reads TGCGCCAGCAGCTTGGGGCTAGCTGGTGAGCAGTTCTTC. This sequence encodes CASSLGLAGEQFF.

The chain employs TRBV9 and TRBJ2-3; D might be TRBD1 (6 bases). Germline assignment: CDR1 SGDLS and CDR2 YYNGEE. V lost 2 bases, J lost 1 base, and 11 bases lay in between. The CDR3 is 15 residues long. The chain's CDR3 is CASSVNEGGTDTQYF. The CDR3 bases are TGTGCCAGCAGCGTCAATGAGGGGGGCACAGATACGCAGTATTTT. The full variable domain, its missing parts supplied by reference TRBV9 and TRBJ2-3, is DSGVTQTPKHLITATGQRVTLRCSPRSGDLSVYWYQQSLDQGLQFLIQYYNGEERAKGNILERFSAQQFPDLHSELNLSSLELGDSALYFCASSVNEGGTDTQYFGPGTRLTVL.

This clonotype was observed a few times. This chain connects TRBV11-2 to TRBJ2-2, with TRBD1 identical over 9 bases. Trimming at V came to 5 bases and at J to 4 bases, leaving 8 bases not matched to a gene. The CDR3 extends over 16 amino acids. The V gene's germline CDR1 is SGHAT and CDR2 FQNNGV. Here the CDR3 reads CASSADRGSGTGELFF. The DNA for the CDR3 is TGTGCCAGCAGCGCCGACAGGGGGTCTGGCACCGGGGAGCTGTTTTTT.

This clonotype was observed many times. The chain is built from TRBV4-1 and TRBJ2-5, with TRBD1 as a possible D gene (6 bases). Germline CDR1 MGHRA, CDR2 YSYEKL. V was cut by 1 base and J by 2 bases, with 11 bases left in between. CDR3 length equals 15 residues. Here the CDR3 DNA reads TGCGCCAGCAGCCAAGCCAGGGGCCGTCAAGAGACCCAGTACTTC. Translated: CASSQARGRQETQYF.

The chain joins TRBV4-3 to TRBJ2-3; 7 bases are a match to TRBD2. The CDR3 extends over 20 amino acids. CDR1 and CDR2 from the germline V gene are LGHNA and YSLEER. The junction had 16 bases not matched to a gene; V was cut back by 0 bases and J by 1 base. The CDR3 is CASSQDHVGRGTLGTDTQYF. The CDR3 nucleotides are TGCGCCAGCAGCCAAGATCACGTTGGGAGGGGTACCCTTGGCACAGATACGCAGTATTTT.

This clonotype has only a few counts. The chain is built from TRBV6-2 or TRBV6-3 and TRBJ2-3; D is perhaps TRBD2 (5 bases). Trimming stripped 0 bases from V and 0 bases from J, with 10 bases between. Germline CDR1 MNHEY, CDR2 SVGEGT. The CDR3 length is 16 residues. The CDR3 here is CASSYSRESSTDTQYF. CDR3 DNA sequence: TGTGCCAGCAGTTACTCGAGGGAATCTAGCACAGATACGCAGTATTTT.

The gene calls are TRBV30 and TRBJ1-1; D unresolved. The CDR3 consists of 13 residues. CDR1 GTSNPN and CDR2 SVGIG come from the germline V gene (reference sequence). V was shortened by 0 bases and J by 6 bases, with 11 bases between the two germline ends. The CDR3 region has the DNA TGTGCCTGGAGTGTACCGGGTTGGCCTGAAGCTTTCTTT. This codes for CAWSVPGWPEAFF.